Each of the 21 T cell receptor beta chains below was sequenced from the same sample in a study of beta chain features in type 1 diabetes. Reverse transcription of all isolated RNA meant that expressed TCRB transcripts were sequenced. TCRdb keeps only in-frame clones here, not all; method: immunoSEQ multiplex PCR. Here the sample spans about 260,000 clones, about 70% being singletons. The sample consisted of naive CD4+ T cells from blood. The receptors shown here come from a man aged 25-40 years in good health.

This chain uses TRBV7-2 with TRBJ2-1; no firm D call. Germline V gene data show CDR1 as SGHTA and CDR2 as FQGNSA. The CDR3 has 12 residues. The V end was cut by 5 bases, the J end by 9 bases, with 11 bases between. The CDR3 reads CASSQALSEQFF. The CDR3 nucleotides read TGTGCCAGCAGCCAGGCCCTTTCTGAGCAGTTCTTC.

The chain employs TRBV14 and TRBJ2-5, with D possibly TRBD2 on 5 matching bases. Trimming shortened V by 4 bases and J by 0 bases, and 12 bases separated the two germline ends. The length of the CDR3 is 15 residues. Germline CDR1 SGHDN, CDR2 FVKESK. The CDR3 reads CASSRLLADQETQYF. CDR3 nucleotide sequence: TGTGCCAGCAGCCGACTACTGGCCGACCAAGAGACCCAGTACTTC.

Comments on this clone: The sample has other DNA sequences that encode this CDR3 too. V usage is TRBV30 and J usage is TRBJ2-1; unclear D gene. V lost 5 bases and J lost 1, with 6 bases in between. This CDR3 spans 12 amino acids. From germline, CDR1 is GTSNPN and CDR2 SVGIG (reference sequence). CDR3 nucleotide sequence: TGTGCCTGGTCGGGTTCCTACAATGAGCAGTTCTTC. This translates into CAWSGSYNEQFF.

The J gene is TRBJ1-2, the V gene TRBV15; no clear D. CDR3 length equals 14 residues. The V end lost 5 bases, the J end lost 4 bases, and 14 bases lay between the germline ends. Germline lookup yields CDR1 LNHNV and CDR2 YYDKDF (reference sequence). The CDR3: CATSVALAAYGYTF. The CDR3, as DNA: TGTGCCACCAGCGTCGCCCTCGCGGCCTATGGCTACACCTTC. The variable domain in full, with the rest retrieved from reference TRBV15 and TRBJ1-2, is DAMVIQNPRYQVTQFGKPVTLSCSQTLNHNVMYWYQQKSSQAPKLLFHYYDKDFNNEADTPDNFQSRRPNTSFCFLDIRSPGLGDTAMYLCATSVALAAYGYTFGSGTRLTVV.

The CDR3 DNA reads TGTGCCAGCAGTCGAAATAGTTATAGCACAGATACGCAGTATTTT. Translating it yields CASSRNSYSTDTQYF. V gene TRBV28 combines with J gene TRBJ2-3; D gene ambiguous. Germline V gene data show CDR1 as MDHEN and CDR2 as SYDVKM. This CDR3 comprises 15 residues. V lost 5 bases and J lost 0, with 12 bases in between.

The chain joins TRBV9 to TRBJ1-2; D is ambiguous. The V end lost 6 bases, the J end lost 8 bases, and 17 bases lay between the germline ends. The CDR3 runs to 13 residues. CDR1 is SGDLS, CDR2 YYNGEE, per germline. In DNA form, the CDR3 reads TGTGCCAGCACCCAGCTCGGGGTAGAGGGCTACACCTTC. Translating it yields CASTQLGVEGYTF. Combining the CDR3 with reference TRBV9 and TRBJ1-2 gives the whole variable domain DSGVTQTPKHLITATGQRVTLRCSPRSGDLSVYWYQQSLDQGLQFLIQYYNGEERAKGNILERFSAQQFPDLHSELNLSSLELGDSALYFCASTQLGVEGYTFGSGTRLTVV.

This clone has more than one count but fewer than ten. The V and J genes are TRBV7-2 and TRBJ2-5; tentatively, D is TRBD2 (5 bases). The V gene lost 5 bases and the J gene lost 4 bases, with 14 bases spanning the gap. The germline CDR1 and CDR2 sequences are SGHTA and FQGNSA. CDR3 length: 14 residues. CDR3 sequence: CASSDLLEIETQYF. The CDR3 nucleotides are TGTGCCAGCAGCGACCTACTAGAAATAGAGACCCAGTACTTC.

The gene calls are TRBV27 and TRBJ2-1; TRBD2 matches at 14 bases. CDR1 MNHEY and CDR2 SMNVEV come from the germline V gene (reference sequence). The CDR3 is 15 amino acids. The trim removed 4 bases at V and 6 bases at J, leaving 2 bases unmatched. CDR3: CASSSGLAGVNEQFF. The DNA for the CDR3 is TGTGCCAGCAGTTCGGGACTAGCGGGAGTCAATGAGCAGTTCTTC.

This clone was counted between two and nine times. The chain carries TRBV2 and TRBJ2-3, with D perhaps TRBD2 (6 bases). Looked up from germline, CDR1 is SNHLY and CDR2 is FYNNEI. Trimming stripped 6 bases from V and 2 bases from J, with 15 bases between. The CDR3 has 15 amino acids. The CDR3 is CASRNRGLNTDTQYF. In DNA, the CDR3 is TGTGCCAGCAGGAACCGGGGACTTAACACAGATACGCAGTATTTT.

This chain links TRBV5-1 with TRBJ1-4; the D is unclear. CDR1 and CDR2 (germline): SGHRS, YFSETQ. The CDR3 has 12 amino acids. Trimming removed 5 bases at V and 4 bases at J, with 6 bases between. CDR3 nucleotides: TGCGCCAGCAGTGTGGATAATGAAAAACTGTTTTTT. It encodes CASSVDNEKLFF.

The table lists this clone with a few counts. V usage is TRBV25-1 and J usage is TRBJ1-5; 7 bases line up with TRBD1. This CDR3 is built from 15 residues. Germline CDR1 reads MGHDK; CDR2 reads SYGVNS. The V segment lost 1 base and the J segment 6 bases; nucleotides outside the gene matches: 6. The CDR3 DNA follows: TGTGCCAGCAGTGAATCTACAGGGGATAGTCAGCCCCAGCATTTT. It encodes CASSESTGDSQPQHF.

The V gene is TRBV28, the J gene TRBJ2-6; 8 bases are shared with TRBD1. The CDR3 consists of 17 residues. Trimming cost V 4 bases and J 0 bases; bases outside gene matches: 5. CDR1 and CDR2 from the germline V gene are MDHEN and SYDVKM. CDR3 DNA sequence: TGTGCCAGCAGTTCGGGGACAGGATCCTCTGGGGCCAACGTCCTGACTTTC. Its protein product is CASSSGTGSSGANVLTF.

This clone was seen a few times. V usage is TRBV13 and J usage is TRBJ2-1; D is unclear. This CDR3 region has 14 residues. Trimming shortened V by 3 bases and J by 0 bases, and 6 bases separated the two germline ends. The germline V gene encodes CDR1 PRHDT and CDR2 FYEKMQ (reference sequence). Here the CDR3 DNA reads TGTGCCAGCAGCTTGTGGGTCTCCTACAATGAGCAGTTCTTC. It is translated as CASSLWVSYNEQFF.

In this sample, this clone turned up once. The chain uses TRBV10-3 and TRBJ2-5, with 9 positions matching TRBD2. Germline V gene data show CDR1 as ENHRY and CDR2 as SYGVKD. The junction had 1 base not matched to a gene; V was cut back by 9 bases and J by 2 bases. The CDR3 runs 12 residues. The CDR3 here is CAISGGQETQYF. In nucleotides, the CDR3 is TGTGCCATTAGCGGGGGTCAAGAGACCCAGTACTTC.

The CDR3: CAWSPTGDEQYF. In DNA form, the CDR3 reads TGTGCCTGGTCCCCAACAGGGGACGAGCAGTACTTC. This chain uses TRBV30 with TRBJ2-7; TRBD1 matches 7 bases. CDR1 GTSNPN and CDR2 SVGIG come from the germline V gene (reference sequence). The junction had 6 bases not matched to a gene; V was cut back by 5 bases and J by 5 bases. The CDR3 sequence is 12 residues long.

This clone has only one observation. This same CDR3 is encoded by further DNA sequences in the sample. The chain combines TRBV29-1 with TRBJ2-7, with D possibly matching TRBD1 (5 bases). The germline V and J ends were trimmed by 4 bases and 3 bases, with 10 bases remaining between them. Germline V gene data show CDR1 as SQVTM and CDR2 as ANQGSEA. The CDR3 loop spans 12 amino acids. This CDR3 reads CSVGARGYEQYF. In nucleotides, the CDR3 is TGCAGCGTTGGGGCTAGGGGCTACGAGCAGTACTTC.

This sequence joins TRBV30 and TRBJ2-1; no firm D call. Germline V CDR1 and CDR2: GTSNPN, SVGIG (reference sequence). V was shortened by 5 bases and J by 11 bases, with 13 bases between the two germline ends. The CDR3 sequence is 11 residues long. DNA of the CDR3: TGTGCCTGGGGTGACTGGCTCCAGCAGTTCTTC. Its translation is CAWGDWLQQFF.

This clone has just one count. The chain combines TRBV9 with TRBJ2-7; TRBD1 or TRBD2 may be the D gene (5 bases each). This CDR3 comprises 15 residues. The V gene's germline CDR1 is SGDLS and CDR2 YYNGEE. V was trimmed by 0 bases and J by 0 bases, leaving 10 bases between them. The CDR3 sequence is CASSVGDPASYEQYF. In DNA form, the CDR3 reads TGTGCCAGCAGCGTAGGGGACCCAGCCTCCTACGAGCAGTACTTC.

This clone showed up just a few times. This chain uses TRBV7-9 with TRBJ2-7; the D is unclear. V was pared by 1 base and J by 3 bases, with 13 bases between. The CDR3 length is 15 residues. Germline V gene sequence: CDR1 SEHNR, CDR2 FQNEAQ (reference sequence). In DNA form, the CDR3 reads TGTGCCAGCAGCTTAGACAGTTCTTTCCTCTACGAGCAGTACTTC. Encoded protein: CASSLDSSFLYEQYF. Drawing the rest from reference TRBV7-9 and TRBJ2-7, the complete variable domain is DTGVSQNPRHKITKRGQNVTFRCDPISEHNRLYWYRQTLGQGPEFLTYFQNEAQLEKSRLLSDRFSAERPKGSFSTLEIQRTEQGDSAMYLCASSLDSSFLYEQYFGPGTRLTVT.

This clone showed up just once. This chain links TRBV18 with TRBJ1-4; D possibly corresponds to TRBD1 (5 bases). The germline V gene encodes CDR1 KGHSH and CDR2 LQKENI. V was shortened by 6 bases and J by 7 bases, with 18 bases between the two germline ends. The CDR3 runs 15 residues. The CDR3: CASSLAGTGGEKLFF. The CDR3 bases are TGTGCCAGCTCTCTCGCGGGTACAGGTGGTGAAAAACTGTTTTTT.

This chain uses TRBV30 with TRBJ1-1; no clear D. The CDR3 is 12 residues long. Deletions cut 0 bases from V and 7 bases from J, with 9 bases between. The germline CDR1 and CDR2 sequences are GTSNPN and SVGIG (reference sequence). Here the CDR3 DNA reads TGTGCCTGGAGTGTAATCTACTTTGAAGCTTTCTTT. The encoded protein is CAWSVIYFEAFF.